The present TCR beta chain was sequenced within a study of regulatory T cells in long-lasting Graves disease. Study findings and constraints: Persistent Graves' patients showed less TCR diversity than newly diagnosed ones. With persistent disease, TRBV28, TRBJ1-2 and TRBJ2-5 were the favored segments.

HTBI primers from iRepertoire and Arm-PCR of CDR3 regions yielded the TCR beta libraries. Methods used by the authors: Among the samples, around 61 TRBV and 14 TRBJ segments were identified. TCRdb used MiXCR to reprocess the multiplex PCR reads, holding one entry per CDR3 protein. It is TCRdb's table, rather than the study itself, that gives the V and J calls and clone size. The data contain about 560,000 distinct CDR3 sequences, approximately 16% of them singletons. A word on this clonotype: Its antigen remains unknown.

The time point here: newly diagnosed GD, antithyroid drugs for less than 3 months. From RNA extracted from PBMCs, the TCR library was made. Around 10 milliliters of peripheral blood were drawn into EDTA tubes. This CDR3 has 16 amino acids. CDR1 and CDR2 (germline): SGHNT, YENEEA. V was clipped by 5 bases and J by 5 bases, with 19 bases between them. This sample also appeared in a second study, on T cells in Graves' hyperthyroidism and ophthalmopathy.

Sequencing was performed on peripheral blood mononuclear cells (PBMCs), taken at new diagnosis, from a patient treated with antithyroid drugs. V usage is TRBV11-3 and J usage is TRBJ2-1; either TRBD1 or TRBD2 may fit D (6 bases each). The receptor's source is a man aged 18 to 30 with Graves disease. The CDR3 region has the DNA TGTGCCAGCAGCGGAGGGGCCAGGGGAGTGGACAATGAGCAGTTCTTC. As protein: CASSGGARGVDNEQFF.